Included here is one T cell receptor beta chain sequence, with context. Its antigen target is currently unknown. Base qualities are missing; no much larger clone stands one base away. From its cysteine to its phenylalanine, the CDR3 spans 12 amino acids. Of the read, only the CDR3 DNA is kept; its 36 bases are in frame from base 1. Trimming takes 5 bases from V and 5 bases from J, and the germline ends sit 10 bases apart. The germline V gene yields ENHRY for CDR1 and SYGVKD for CDR2. This sample is drawn from a study of spatial heterogeneity in lung cancer (dated by TCRdb to 2018 to 2020). The study in broad terms: The donors were fewer than 90 patients from the lung TRACERx cohort who had early-stage, untreated non-small cell lung cancer. Follow-up PBMC samples were sequenced whenever available, and the median time to follow-up was roughly 22 months after resection. Beta-chain transcripts were consistently detected in greater numbers than alpha-chain transcripts, which likely reflects a higher abundance of beta-chain transcripts. In the raw uncorrected reads, each unique combination of TCR and UMI appeared more than ten times on average. TCR repertoire features were related to nonsynonymous mutation counts determined by whole-exome sequencing of tumor tissue. TCR alpha and beta repertoires were quantitatively compared across multiple tumor regions, matched nontumor lung and blood in non-small cell lung cancer. Both alpha and beta chains were TCR-sequenced in approximately 200 tumor regions, 64 matched nontumor lung samples and around 50 PBMC samples obtained at surgery.

Sample time point, as interpreted from the label and publication: blood at routine non-recurrence follow-up after resection. For TCR sequencing, whole RNA was extracted from tumor and nontumor lung tissue, or from cryopreserved PBMC samples, and no cell sorting was done. A patient was chosen for TCR sequencing only when enough RNA was available from at least two tumor regions. The investigation overall reported the following: Ubiquitous expanded tumor TCRs were detected in blood more often at tumor resection than at routine follow-up. Only 14 patients were included in comparisons of baseline and follow-up blood repertoires. Confirming at a functional level the hypothesis that regional TCRs recognize regional mutations was considered to require additional single-cell paired TCR alpha and beta sequencing.

To prepare the library, 5' RACE was applied. The sequencer was a NextSeq 500. To allow correction of PCR and sequencing errors, the TCR library protocol tagged every TCR cDNA molecule with a unique molecular identifier. From the authors' description of their analysis: TCR identification, UMI-based error correction and CDR3 extraction were performed with Decombinator tools. TCRs above a frequency of 2 per 1,000, corresponding to the top 1% of the tumor frequency distribution, were defined as expanded. Renyi diversity was calculated using the R vegan package after each repertoire was subsampled 100 times to 5,000 TCRs. CDR3 similarity networks were built from amino acid triplet string-kernel similarity, connecting CDR3s with pairwise similarity above 0.82. TCRdb reworked the public reads: Q25 trimming with fastp, MiXCR clone assembly, productive beta chains retained. Rows are combined by CDR3 protein, so each entry shows the most common genes and DNA. In this record, the V and J calls reflect TCRdb's handling and not the investigators' own analysis. The sample table records 95,000 to 130,000 distinct CDR3 sequences; roughly an eighth of these occur just once. The ten largest clonotypes hold approximately 16% of the sample.

The chain links TRBV10-3 with TRBJ2-7; matching of 5 bases hints at TRBD1 as the D gene. The source was PBMCs, collected at follow-up. This sequence was found in a male donor with early-stage non-small cell lung cancer. The nucleotide sequence reads TGTGCCATCAGTAGGGGCCTGGACGAGCAGTACTTC. It specifies CAISRGLDEQYF.